This is a list of T cell receptor beta chains from one sample in a study of blood T cell repertoires in COVID-19. Method: immunoSEQ multiplex PCR; TCRdb's copy keeps in-frame clones and lacks some. The sample lists 100,000 to 150,000 clones, about 81% occurring once. The specimen was peripheral blood. These receptors were taken from a woman aged 45 to 65 with acute or convalescent COVID-19. Each CDR3 is given with its conserved first and last residue. D genes are given only for firm matches. The size field is filled for only some rows; it gives once, few, many or a size class.

CDR3aa	CDR3nt	d_gene	abundance	v_gene	j_gene
CASQQGRYEQYF	TGTGCCAGCCAACAGGGGAGATACGAGCAGTACTTC	TRBD1	once	TRBV28	TRBJ2-7
CASSMNRAVYGYTF	TGTGCCAGTAGTATGAACAGGGCTGTCTATGGCTACACCTTC	.	.	TRBV19	TRBJ1-2
CASSLDLGLAGGYNEQFF	TGTGCCAGCAGCTTAGATTTGGGACTAGCGGGAGGGTACAATGAGCAGTTCTTC	TRBD2	.	TRBV11-2	TRBJ2-1
CASSPFTGTDGYTF	TGTGCCAGCTCACCTTTCACAGGGACGGATGGCTACACCTTC	.	.	TRBV18	TRBJ1-2
CASSSQRGNQETQYF	TGTGCCAGCAGCTCCCAGCGGGGGAACCAAGAGACCCAGTACTTC	TRBD2	.	TRBV5-6	TRBJ2-5
CASSPDGGGTEAFF	TGTGCCAGCTCACCAGATGGGGGCGGCACTGAAGCTTTCTTT	.	few	TRBV18	TRBJ1-1
CASSSLAGVLQETQYF	TGTGCCAGCAGCTCCTTAGCGGGAGTTCTTCAAGAGACCCAGTACTTC	TRBD2	once	TRBV5-4	TRBJ2-5
CASSVAPDRAYGYTF	TGTGCCAGCAGCGTAGCTCCGGACAGGGCCTATGGCTACACCTTC	TRBD1	.	TRBV9	TRBJ1-2
CASSRLAGGPNTGELFF	TGTGCCAGCAGCAGACTAGCGGGAGGGCCGAACACCGGGGAGCTGTTTTTT	TRBD2	once	TRBV3-1/TRBV3-2	TRBJ2-2
CASSWTGGSDAEAFF	TGTGCCAGCAGCTGGACAGGGGGCAGCGACGCTGAAGCTTTCTTT	TRBD1	few	TRBV5-4	TRBJ1-1
CASSLTSGGQETQYF	TGTGCCAGCAGCTTGACTAGCGGGGGGCAAGAGACCCAGTACTTC	TRBD2	.	TRBV5-4	TRBJ2-5
CASSLALAGADTGELFF	TGTGCCAGCAGCTTAGCCCTTGCGGGAGCGGACACCGGGGAGCTGTTTTTT	TRBD2	.	TRBV11-3	TRBJ2-2
CASRTGLAMGDTQYF	TGTGCCAGCAGAACGGGACTAGCGATGGGAGATACGCAGTATTTT	TRBD2	once	TRBV2	TRBJ2-3
CASTLTGVTEAFF	TGTGCCAGCACACTGACAGGGGTCACTGAAGCTTTCTTT	TRBD1	.	TRBV12-3/TRBV12-4	TRBJ1-1
CASSEDRVNSPLHF	TGTGCCAGCAGTGAGGACAGGGTGAATTCACCCCTCCACTTT	TRBD1	.	TRBV6-4	TRBJ1-6
CSVATGFQETQYF	TGCAGCGTCGCTACAGGGTTCCAAGAGACCCAGTACTTC	.	.	TRBV29-1	TRBJ2-5
CASSPQSGINQPQHF	TGTGCCAGCAGCCCGCAGTCAGGGATCAATCAGCCCCAGCATTTT	.	few	TRBV7-2	TRBJ1-5
CASSDGGAGTDTQYF	TGTGCCAGTAGTGACGGGGGGGCCGGGACAGATACGCAGTATTTT	TRBD2	once	TRBV19	TRBJ2-3
CASSQGDRVSTEAFF	TGTGCCAGCAGCCAAGGGGACAGGGTGTCCACTGAAGCTTTCTTT	TRBD1	.	TRBV3-1/TRBV3-2	TRBJ1-1
CASRAVYSNQPQHF	TGTGCCAGCAGGGCAGTTTATAGCAATCAGCCCCAGCATTTT	.	few	TRBV2	TRBJ1-5
CASSLTPGLPYEQYF	TGTGCCAGCAGTTTAACCCCAGGTTTGCCCTACGAGCAGTACTTC	.	.	TRBV28	TRBJ2-7
CASSPLWLAGGRGTDTQYF	TGTGCCAGCAGCCCCTTGTGGCTAGCGGGGGGACGGGGCACAGATACGCAGTATTTT	TRBD2	.	TRBV9	TRBJ2-3
CSVELGQGGLNEQFF	TGCAGCGTTGAGTTGGGACAGGGGGGCCTAAATGAGCAGTTCTTC	TRBD1	.	TRBV29-1	TRBJ2-1
CASSLIGGNTGELFF	TGTGCCAGCAGCCTCATTGGAGGGAACACCGGGGAGCTGTTTTTT	.	.	TRBV28	TRBJ2-2
CSVELAGDDEQFF	TGCAGCGTTGAGTTAGCGGGAGACGATGAGCAGTTCTTC	TRBD2	.	TRBV29-1	TRBJ2-1
CASSRSNEQFF	TGTGCCAGCAGCCGCAGCAATGAGCAGTTCTTC	.	.	TRBV11-1	TRBJ2-1
CASSSAALNEQFF	TGTGCCAGCAGCTCCGCGGCACTGAATGAGCAGTTCTTC	.	.	TRBV11-2	TRBJ2-1
CASTGTGTFGETQYF	TGTGCCAGTACCGGGACAGGGACGTTCGGAGAGACCCAGTACTTC	TRBD1	.	TRBV19	TRBJ2-5
CASSVGMDEQYF	TGCGCCAGCAGCGTCGGGATGGACGAGCAGTACTTC	.	.	TRBV10-1	TRBJ2-7
CASSREGRINEQFF	TGTGCCAGTAGTCGGGAGGGTAGAATCAATGAGCAGTTCTTC	TRBD2	few	TRBV19	TRBJ2-1
CASSLPGQDSYEQYF	TGTGCCAGCAGCCTGCCGGGACAGGACTCCTACGAGCAGTACTTC	TRBD1	once	TRBV28	TRBJ2-7
CASSQEIAGVAYEQYF	TGTGCCAGCAGCCAAGAGATAGCGGGAGTAGCCTACGAGCAGTACTTC	TRBD2	.	TRBV4-2	TRBJ2-7
CASSIGDRRKSNQPQHF	TGTGCCAGTAGTATAGGGGACAGGAGGAAATCTAATCAGCCCCAGCATTTT	TRBD1	.	TRBV19	TRBJ1-5
CASGLSDNNSPLHF	TGTGCTAGTGGTTTGTCAGATAATAATTCACCCCTCCACTTT	.	.	TRBV12-5	TRBJ1-6